This T cell receptor (beta chain) originates from a study of CD8+ T cells in alopecia areata (dated by TCRdb to the late 2010s). Background on the whole study: The study used high-throughput TCRbeta sequencing to examine T cell clonal expansion in alopecia areata, in both the C3H/HeJ mouse model and human patients. Scalp tissue and sorted CD4+ and CD8+ peripheral blood T cells from patchy and totalis/universalis alopecia areata patients and from healthy controls were covered by human TCRbeta sequencing. Clonality in the scalp was compared among normal scalp (n=4), patchy alopecia areata scalp (n=8), and alopecia totalis/universalis scalp (n=8). RNA was obtained with the PAXgene miRNA kit for fixed scalp, the miRNeasy kit for PBMCs, and the RNeasy kit for mouse skin. Amplification of TCRbeta CDR3 regions was done by immunoSEQ multiplex PCR using 35 Vbeta forward primers and 13 Jbeta reverse primers.

Remarks on this clone: Its binding antigen is unknown. A junction end diverges from the germline sequence, so it may reflect a read error.

The germline V gene (reference sequence) supplies CDR1 MNHEY and CDR2 SMNVEV. The CDR3 numbers 11 residues from cysteine through phenylalanine. Left in the record is the CDR3 DNA by itself, 33 bases read in frame from the first base. The full study reports these points: Higher clonality and more expanded CD8+ clones were observed in lesional scalp than in normal scalp, particularly in alopecia totalis/universalis, a finding suggestive of antigenic drive. Resident alphabeta T cells in normal human skin are also sequenced, complicating scalp TCR repertoire analysis, unlike mouse skin dominated by gammadelta T cells. TCR sequences shared between patients were less clear than in mice, possibly partly because of HLA diversity in the patient population.

PBMCs were isolated by density centrifugation and stained for CD3, CD4 and CD8, after which CD4+ and CD8+ T cells were sorted on a FACSAria. Scalp biopsies and blood samples were obtained from unaffected controls. Library preparation employed the immunoSEQ multiplex PCR assay. RNA was extracted from all samples and reverse transcribed into cDNA as template for TCR sequencing. First-strand cDNA was synthesized using SuperScript III with a 2:1 mix of oligo-dT and random hexamers. A synthetic immune receptor repertoire was used to measure amplification bias, and any remaining bias was corrected computationally. From the authors' description of their analysis: Raw reads were preprocessed to remove errors, and CDR3 was defined according to IMGT conventions as the region from the conserved cysteine to phenylalanine. To get clonality, Shannon entropy was normalized by log2 of the number of productive unique TCRs and the result was subtracted from 1. Scalp TCRbeta sequences were cross-referenced with sorted blood CD4 and CD8 repertoires so that the CD4 or CD8 identity of scalp clones could be inferred. TCRdb took over this immuneACCESS table, retaining in-frame rearrangements with V and J assigned. Such tables are incomplete; in checked studies, under half of the missing clones stem from an unresolved V gene, and the remainder is unexplained. D and trimming were read from the DNA, whereas the V and J calls and clone size are those reported in that table. This sample lists some 200,000 clones; roughly 50% were detected once. The ten largest clones take up roughly 5% of the sample.

The TCR originated in a human donor in good health. The source material was CD8+ T cells sorted from blood. Recombination connected TRBV27 to TRBJ1-1; 9 bases in between match TRBD1. The DNA reads as follows: TGTGCCAGCAGTCCTGGGACAGGGTATCTCTTT. It codes for CASSPGTGYLF.